Presented here are 32 T cell receptor beta chains from one specimen sequenced in a study of blood T cells in healthy people across ages. Alongside a J-beta primer mix, a sample-barcoded 5' primer served in a second PCR lasting 7 to 11 cycles. TCRdb itself ran the 5' RACE reads through MiXCR, one entry per CDR3 protein. The sample has about 1.4 million distinct CDR3 sequences, around 59% seen once. Sequencing was done on a sample of blood. These receptors all stem from a man between 18 and 29 years old in good health.

This rearrangement joins TRBV4-1 to TRBJ1-5; no reliable D call. The V gene lost 0 bases and the J gene lost 3 bases, with 6 bases spanning the gap. Germline CDR1 is MGHRA and CDR2 is YSYEKL. The CDR3 extends over 14 amino acids. This CDR3 reads CASSQDPFNQPQHF. The CDR3 DNA sequence: TGCGCCAGCAGCCAAGATCCCTTCAATCAGCCCCAGCATTTT.

This clonotype was found a few times. The chain joins TRBV28 to TRBJ2-5; D remains ambiguous. V dropped 3 bases and J dropped 5 bases, with 19 bases sitting between them. The germline V gene encodes CDR1 MDHEN and CDR2 SYDVKM. The CDR3 spans 16 residues. The CDR3 spells CASSFRHMPRRETQYF. The CDR3 DNA reads as TGTGCCAGCAGTTTCCGACACATGCCTAGGCGGGAGACCCAGTACTTC.

This clonotype was seen a single time. The chain is built from TRBV27 and TRBJ1-1; 9 bases match TRBD1. Looked up from germline, CDR1 is MNHEY and CDR2 is SMNVEV (reference sequence). The V gene end was trimmed by 8 bases and the J gene end by 6 bases; junction bases not matched to a gene: 4. This CDR3 is built from 12 residues. The CDR3 is CASGDRASEAFF. In DNA, the CDR3 is TGTGCCAGCGGGGACAGGGCATCTGAAGCTTTCTTT.

The chain employs TRBV10-3 and TRBJ2-7; 9 bases line up with TRBD1. Germline V CDR1 and CDR2: ENHRY, SYGVKD. J gave up 2 bases and V 4 bases, and 3 bases lay outside the gene matches. The CDR3 runs 14 residues. CDR3 in amino acids: CAISAGQGTYEQYF. CDR3 nucleotide sequence: TGTGCCATCAGTGCGGGACAGGGTACCTACGAGCAGTACTTC.

In its sample, this clonotype was seen once. The DNA of the CDR3 is TGTGCCAGCAGTCCGGGAGTGGCCCAGTACTTC. This encodes CASSPGVAQYF. The chain couples TRBV6-2 or TRBV6-3 to TRBJ2-5, with D possibly matching TRBD2 (6 bases). The CDR3 is 11 amino acids. V was clipped by 5 bases and J by 9 bases, with 10 bases between them. Germline loops: CDR1 MNHEY, CDR2 SVGEGT.

The chain is built from TRBV12-3 or TRBV12-4 and TRBJ2-3; 7 bases agree with TRBD2. This CDR3 is built from 15 residues. J was trimmed by 0 bases and V by 7 bases; bases with no gene match: 7. CDR3 DNA sequence: TGTGCCAGCATTCTGACTAGCCCAAGCACAGATACGCAGTATTTT. As protein: CASILTSPSTDTQYF.

The V and J genes are TRBV20-1 and TRBJ2-5; a possible D gene is TRBD2 (7 bases). V was trimmed by 1 base and J by 7 bases, leaving 22 bases between them. The CDR3 covers 16 residues. CDR1 is DFQATT and CDR2 is SNEGSKA in the germline V gene (reference sequence). The CDR3: CSARASRGGPAPTQYF. CDR3 sequence (DNA): TGCAGTGCTAGAGCTAGTAGGGGGGGCCCTGCCCCGACCCAGTACTTC.

This rearrangement joins TRBV20-1 to TRBJ2-1; 12 nucleotides line up with TRBD2. From germline, CDR1 is DFQATT and CDR2 SNEGSKA (reference sequence). The ends lost 6 bases at V and 8 bases at J; junction bases unmatched: 14. This CDR3 spans 16 amino acids. The CDR3 protein is CSAKTSGRMVLDEQFF. For the CDR3, the DNA is TGCAGTGCAAAAACTAGCGGGAGGATGGTTTTGGATGAGCAGTTCTTC.

The chain has TRBV7-9 and TRBJ1-5, with D maybe TRBD1 (5 bases). V lost 4 bases to trimming and J lost 4 bases, with 17 bases between them. Germline loops: CDR1 SEHNR, CDR2 FQNEAQ (reference sequence). The CDR3 is 16 amino acids. DNA of the CDR3: TGTGCCAGCAGCTCGACCCTCACAGGCGCAAATCAGCCCCAGCATTTT. It translates to CASSSTLTGANQPQHF.

This clonotype was picked up a small number of times. The genes are TRBV6-2 or TRBV6-3 and TRBJ1-1, with D uncertain. The germline V gene encodes CDR1 MNHEY and CDR2 SVGEGT. Trimming took off 7 bases at V and 0 bases at J, with 12 bases between the two ends. CDR3 length: 14 residues. CDR3 in amino acids: CASKGIRVNTEAFF. CDR3 nucleotides: TGTGCCAGCAAAGGTATACGGGTGAACACTGAAGCTTTCTTT.

This clonotype was seen a few times. The chain is built from TRBV4-3 and TRBJ2-7; D is ambiguous. The V gene's germline CDR1 is LGHNA and CDR2 YSLEER. The CDR3 is 13 amino acids. The V gene lost 0 bases and the J gene lost 6 bases, with 9 bases spanning the gap. This CDR3 reads CASSQDQSSEQYF. CDR3 in DNA: TGCGCCAGCAGCCAAGATCAATCATCCGAGCAGTACTTC.

The chain has TRBV13 and TRBJ2-7, with D maybe TRBD2 (6 bases). This CDR3 contains 17 residues. V lost 0 bases and J lost 7, with 22 bases in between. Germline lookup yields CDR1 PRHDT and CDR2 FYEKMQ (reference sequence). The CDR3 is CASSLGLEGLSPGEQYF. The CDR3 coding sequence is TGTGCCAGCAGCTTAGGCCTGGAGGGCCTCTCCCCCGGGGAGCAGTACTTC.

The V gene is TRBV7-2, the J gene TRBJ1-5; the D gene is possibly TRBD1 (6 bases). Trimming removed 5 bases at V and 6 bases at J, with 14 bases between. The CDR3 covers 14 residues. Germline V gene data show CDR1 as SGHTA and CDR2 as FQGNSA. The CDR3 bases are TGTGCCAGCAGCGAAACCGGGACAACTCAGCCCCAGCATTTT. Translation: CASSETGTTQPQHF. The entire variable domain, with the rest obtained from reference TRBV7-2 and TRBJ1-5, is as follows: GAGVSQSPSNKVTEKGKDVELRCDPISGHTALYWYRQSLGQGLEFLIYFQGNSAPDKSGLPSDRFSAERTGGSVSTLTIQRTQQEDSAVYLCASSETGTTQPQHFGDGTRLSIL.

This chain links TRBV6-5 with TRBJ2-3, with TRBD2 matching over 9 bases. The CDR3 runs to 16 residues. Trimming at V came to 2 bases and at J to 4 bases, leaving 7 bases not matched to a gene. Germline CDR1 and CDR2: MNHEY and SVGAGI. The DNA for the CDR3 is TGTGCCAGCAGTTACCTCCCTAGCGGGAACTCAGATACGCAGTATTTT. This translates into CASSYLPSGNSDTQYF.

The chain employs TRBV6-5 and TRBJ1-2, with no clear D. The CDR3 contains 14 residues. The ends were cut back, 10 bases at V and 3 bases at J, with 18 bases in the middle. Looked up from germline, CDR1 is MNHEY and CDR2 is SVGAGI. CDR3 nucleotides: TGTGCCACCACTGGCCGATCTTGGGACTATGGCTACACCTTC. It translates to CATTGRSWDYGYTF.

V and J are TRBV20-1 and TRBJ2-5, with TRBD2 matching 10 bases. V gave up 5 bases and J gave up 5 bases; unmatched junction bases: 8. This CDR3 is built from 14 residues. CDR1 DFQATT and CDR2 SNEGSKA come from the germline V gene (reference sequence). The DNA of the CDR3 is TGCAGTGCTCCGCAGCTAGCGGGAGTCGAGACCCAGTACTTC. Translation gives CSAPQLAGVETQYF.

V gene TRBV20-1 combines with J gene TRBJ2-1; D tentatively reads TRBD1 or TRBD2 (5 bases each). The germline V gene has CDR1 DFQATT and CDR2 SNEGSKA (reference sequence). The ends were cut back, 0 bases at V and 4 bases at J, with 10 bases in the middle. The CDR3 has 14 amino acids. The CDR3 is CSARDGTFYNEQFF. DNA of the CDR3: TGCAGTGCTAGAGATGGGACCTTTTACAATGAGCAGTTCTTC.

The table lists this clonotype with a count of one. V usage is TRBV7-2 and J usage is TRBJ1-2, with D unresolved. The ends were cut back, 2 bases at V and 5 bases at J, with 6 bases in the middle. CDR1 SGHTA and CDR2 FQGNSA come from the germline V gene. The CDR3 extends over 12 amino acids. The CDR3, as DNA: TGTGCCAGCAGCTTACACTCTTATGGCTACACCTTC. Amino acid sequence: CASSLHSYGYTF.

This clonotype was recorded only once. V is TRBV25-1 and J is TRBJ2-5, with 10 bases identical to TRBD1. The CDR3 has 15 amino acids. In germline, CDR1 is MGHDK, CDR2 SYGVNS. After removal of 6 bases from V and 3 bases from J, the junction contained 7 bases not matched to a gene. The CDR3 here is CASSLDRGTEETQYF. The DNA for the CDR3 is TGTGCCAGCAGCTTGGACAGGGGGACCGAAGAGACCCAGTACTTC.

This chain connects TRBV5-6 to TRBJ2-4; possible D gene TRBD1, 6 bases. The J call is in doubt because the DNA end fits TRBJ2-5 better. CDR3 size: 15 residues. CDR1 SGHDT and CDR2 YYEEEE come from the germline V gene. CDR3 in amino acids: CASSKPGQIQETQYF. As DNA, the CDR3 is TGTGCCAGCAGCAAGCCGGGACAAATCCAAGAGACCCAGTACTTC.

The genes are TRBV4-2 and TRBJ1-6; 7 bases are shared with TRBD1. Trimming took 5 bases from V and 7 from J; bases not matched to a gene: 8. Germline loops: CDR1 LGHNA, CDR2 YNFKEQ. There are 15 residues in the CDR3. The CDR3: CASSAASTGNSPLHF. Written as DNA, the CDR3 is TGTGCCAGCAGCGCGGCTTCGACAGGGAATTCACCCCTCCACTTT.

The rearrangement joins TRBV2 to TRBJ2-7; 10 bases match TRBD1. Unmatched junction bases numbered 7, after V lost 3 bases and J lost 2 bases. The CDR3 totals 16 residues. Germline V gene data show CDR1 as SNHLY and CDR2 as FYNNEI. The CDR3 spells CASSDLRGQGTYEQYF. As DNA, the CDR3 is TGTGCCAGCAGTGATCTCAGGGGACAGGGGACCTACGAGCAGTACTTC.

This clonotype occurred once. The chain carries TRBV4-1 and TRBJ2-3; 11 bases map to TRBD1. Germline assignment: CDR1 MGHRA and CDR2 YSYEKL. V was clipped by 4 bases and J by 5 bases; unmatched bases: 17. The CDR3 is 19 amino acids. CDR3 bases: TGCGCCAGCAGCCGAGATTCATCCCGGGACAGGGGGACGAAAGATACGCAGTATTTT. Encoded protein: CASSRDSSRDRGTKDTQYF.

V usage is TRBV29-1 and J usage is TRBJ2-5; TRBD2 matches at 9 bases. V trimming: 8 bases; J trimming: 11 bases; junction bases outside the gene matches: 15. The CDR3 is 13 residues long. Per germline, CDR1 SQVTM and CDR2 ANQGSEA. In DNA form, the CDR3 reads TGCAGCTCGCGACTAGCGGATTACAATGAGCAGTACTTC. Translation gives CSSRLADYNEQYF.

The gene calls are TRBV6-2 or TRBV6-3 and TRBJ2-2, with TRBD2 matching 9 bases. Germline CDR1 MNHEY, CDR2 SVGEGT. The length of the CDR3 is 18 residues. V shed 2 bases, J shed 3 bases, and the junction held 10 bases outside the gene matches. This chain's CDR3 is CASSYSSGGTIYTGELFF. In DNA, the CDR3 is TGTGCCAGCAGTTACAGTAGCGGGGGTACAATTTACACCGGGGAGCTGTTTTTT.

The chain employs TRBV27 and TRBJ2-3; D remains unclear. Trimming left V 6 bases short and J 0 bases short, with 7 bases between. This CDR3 spans 13 amino acids. Per germline, CDR1 MNHEY and CDR2 SMNVEV (reference sequence). The CDR3 loop reads CASRASSTDTQYF. For the CDR3, the DNA is TGTGCCAGCAGAGCTAGTAGCACAGATACGCAGTATTTT.

CDR3 sequence (DNA): TGTGCCAGCAGTCGATCAACCTCTTTTGCAGATACGCAGTATTTT. It encodes CASSRSTSFADTQYF. The chain recombines TRBV2 with TRBJ2-3; D gene uncertain. Trimming removed 5 bases at V and 4 bases at J, with 16 bases between. CDR3 length equals 15 residues. The germline V gene has CDR1 SNHLY and CDR2 FYNNEI.

The chain recombines TRBV6-5 with TRBJ2-7; TRBD1 agrees at 9 bases. Germline V gives CDR1 MNHEY, CDR2 SVGAGI. The CDR3 has 15 amino acids. The V gene end was trimmed by 3 bases and the J gene end by 2 bases; junction bases not matched to a gene: 5. The CDR3 region has the DNA TGTGCCAGCAGTTATGCCGGGACAGGGCCCTACGAGCAGTACTTC. Amino acid sequence: CASSYAGTGPYEQYF.

Remarks on this clonotype: It may be a read error: a sequence one base away is much more abundant. V usage is TRBV6-6 and J usage is TRBJ2-7; TRBD1 might be the D (5 bases). Germline V gene lookup returns CDR1 MNHNY and CDR2 SVGAGI (reference sequence). V was pared by 0 bases and J by 3 bases, with 6 bases between. CDR3 length: 13 residues. The CDR3 DNA reads TGTGCCAGCAGTTACTCGACAGTCTACGAGCAGTACTTC. This sequence encodes CASSYSTVYEQYF.

The chain joins TRBV6-1 to TRBJ2-5, with D tentatively TRBD1 (6 bases). The CDR3 spans 15 residues. Germline V lookup: CDR1 MNHNS, CDR2 SASEGT. Trimming removed 0 bases at V and 11 bases at J, with 19 bases between. The CDR3 DNA reads TGTGCCAGCAGTGAAGCTTGGGGCAGGGGCAAGGAGCAGTACTTC. Its translation: CASSEAWGRGKEQYF.

There are a few counts of this clonotype. The chain carries TRBV6-5 and TRBJ2-7; D might be TRBD1 (5 bases). This CDR3 region has 16 residues. CDR1 MNHEY and CDR2 SVGAGI come from the germline V gene. V was pared by 2 bases and J by 3 bases, with 17 bases between. The CDR3 DNA is TGTGCCAGCAGTTACCAGGGCGACAAACATCTCTACGAGCAGTACTTC. It codes for CASSYQGDKHLYEQYF.

This clonotype has only a few counts. This chain uses TRBV6-5 with TRBJ2-7; no definite D call. The germline CDR1 and CDR2 sequences are MNHEY and SVGAGI. The ends were cut back, 6 bases at V and 6 bases at J, with 12 bases in the middle. This CDR3 contains 12 residues. CDR3 sequence reads: CASRRYRGEQYF. The CDR3 coding sequence is TGTGCCAGCAGGCGCTACCGAGGCGAGCAGTACTTC.